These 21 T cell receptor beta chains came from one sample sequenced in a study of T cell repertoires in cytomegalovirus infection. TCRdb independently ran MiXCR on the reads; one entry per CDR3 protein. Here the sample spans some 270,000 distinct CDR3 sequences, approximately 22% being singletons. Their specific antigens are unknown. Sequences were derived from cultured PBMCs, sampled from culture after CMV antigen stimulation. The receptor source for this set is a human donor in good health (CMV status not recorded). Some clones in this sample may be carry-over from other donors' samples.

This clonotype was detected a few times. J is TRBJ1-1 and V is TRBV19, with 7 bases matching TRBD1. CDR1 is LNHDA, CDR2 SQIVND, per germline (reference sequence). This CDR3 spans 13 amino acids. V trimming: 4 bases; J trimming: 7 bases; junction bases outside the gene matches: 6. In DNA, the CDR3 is TGTGCCAGTAGTACGACAGGGTACGGTGAAGCTTTCTTT. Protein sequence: CASSTTGYGEAFF.

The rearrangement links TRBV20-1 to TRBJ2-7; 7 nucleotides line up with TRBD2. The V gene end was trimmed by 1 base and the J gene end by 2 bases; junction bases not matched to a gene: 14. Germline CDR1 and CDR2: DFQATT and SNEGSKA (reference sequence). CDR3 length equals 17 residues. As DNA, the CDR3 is TGCAGTGCTAGAGTTTTGGTGACTATCGGGAGGACCTACGAGCAGTACTTC. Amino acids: CSARVLVTIGRTYEQYF.

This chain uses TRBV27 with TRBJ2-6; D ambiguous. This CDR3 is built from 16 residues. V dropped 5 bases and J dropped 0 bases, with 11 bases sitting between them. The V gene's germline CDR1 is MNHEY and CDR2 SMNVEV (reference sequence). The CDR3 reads CASSPPWVSGANVLTF. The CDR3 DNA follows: TGTGCCAGCAGTCCCCCGTGGGTCTCTGGGGCCAACGTCCTGACTTTC. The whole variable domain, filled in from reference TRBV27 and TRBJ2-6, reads EAQVTQNPRYLITVTGKKLTVTCSQNMNHEYMSWYRQDPGLGLRQIYYSMNVEVTDKGDVPEGYKVSRKEKRNFPLILESPSPNQTSLYFCASSPPWVSGANVLTFGAGSRLTVL.

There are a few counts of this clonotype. The CDR3 DNA follows: TGTGCCAGCAGTCCCCTAGCGGGAGGTCAAGATACGCAGTATTTT. This codes for CASSPLAGGQDTQYF. The rearrangement joins TRBV2 to TRBJ2-3; 11 nucleotides match TRBD2. This CDR3 region has 15 residues. Losses at the gene ends were 5 bases for V and 5 bases for J; bases not matched to a gene: 6. CDR1 is SNHLY and CDR2 is FYNNEI in the germline V gene.

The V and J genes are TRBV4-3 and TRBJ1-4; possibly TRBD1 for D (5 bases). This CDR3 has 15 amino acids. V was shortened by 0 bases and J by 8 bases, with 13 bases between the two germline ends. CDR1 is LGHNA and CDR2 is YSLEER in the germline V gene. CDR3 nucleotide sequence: TGCGCCAGCAGCCAAGACTTCCGGGACGGGGAAAAACTGTTTTTT. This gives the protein CASSQDFRDGEKLFF.

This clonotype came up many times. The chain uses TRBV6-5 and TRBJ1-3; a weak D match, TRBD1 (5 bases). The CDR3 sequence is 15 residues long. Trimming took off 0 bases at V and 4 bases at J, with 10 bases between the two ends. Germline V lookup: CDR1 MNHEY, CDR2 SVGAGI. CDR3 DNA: TGTGCCAGCAGTTACTCACGGGGGAACGGAAACACCATATATTTT. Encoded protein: CASSYSRGNGNTIYF.

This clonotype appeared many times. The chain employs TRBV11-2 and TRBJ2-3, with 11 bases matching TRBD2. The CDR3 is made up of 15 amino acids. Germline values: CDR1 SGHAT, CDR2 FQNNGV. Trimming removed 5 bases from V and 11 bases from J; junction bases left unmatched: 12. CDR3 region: CASSPRTSGSALQYF. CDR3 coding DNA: TGTGCCAGCAGCCCCCGGACTAGCGGGTCCGCCCTGCAGTATTTT.

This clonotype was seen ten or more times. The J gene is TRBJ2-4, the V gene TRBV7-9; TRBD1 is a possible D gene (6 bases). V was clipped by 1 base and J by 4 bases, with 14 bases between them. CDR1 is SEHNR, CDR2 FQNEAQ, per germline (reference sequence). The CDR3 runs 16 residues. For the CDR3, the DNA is TGTGCCAGCAGCTTAGTGTCTGGGACAACTAAAAACATTCAGTACTTC. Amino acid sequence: CASSLVSGTTKNIQYF.

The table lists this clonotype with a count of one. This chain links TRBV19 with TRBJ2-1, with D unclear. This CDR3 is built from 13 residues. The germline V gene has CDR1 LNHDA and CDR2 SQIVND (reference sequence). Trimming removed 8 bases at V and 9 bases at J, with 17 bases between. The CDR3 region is CASGSRRIREQFF. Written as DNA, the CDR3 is TGTGCCAGTGGATCGCGTCGTATACGTGAGCAGTTCTTC.

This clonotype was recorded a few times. CDR3 nucleotide sequence: TGTGCCAGCGGGACTAGCGTTTCTCTTGAGCAGTTCTTC. Protein sequence: CASGTSVSLEQFF. The chain links TRBV6-2 or TRBV6-3 to TRBJ2-1, with 10 bases aligning to TRBD2. The CDR3 totals 13 residues. Germline V CDR1 and CDR2: MNHEY, SVGEGT. The V gene end was trimmed by 8 bases and the J gene end by 9 bases; junction bases not matched to a gene: 7.

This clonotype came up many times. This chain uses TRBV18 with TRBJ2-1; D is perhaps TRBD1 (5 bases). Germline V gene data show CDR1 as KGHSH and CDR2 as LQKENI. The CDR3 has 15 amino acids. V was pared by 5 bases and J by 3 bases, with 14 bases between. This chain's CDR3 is CASSSTAIRYNEQFF. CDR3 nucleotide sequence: TGTGCCAGCTCATCGACAGCCATCCGCTACAATGAGCAGTTCTTC.

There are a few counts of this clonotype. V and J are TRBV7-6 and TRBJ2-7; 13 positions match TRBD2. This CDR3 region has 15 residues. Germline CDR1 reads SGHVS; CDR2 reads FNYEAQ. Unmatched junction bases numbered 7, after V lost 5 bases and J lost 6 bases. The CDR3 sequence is CASSPRTSGSGEQYF. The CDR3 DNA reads TGTGCCAGCAGCCCCCGGACTAGCGGGAGTGGCGAGCAGTACTTC.

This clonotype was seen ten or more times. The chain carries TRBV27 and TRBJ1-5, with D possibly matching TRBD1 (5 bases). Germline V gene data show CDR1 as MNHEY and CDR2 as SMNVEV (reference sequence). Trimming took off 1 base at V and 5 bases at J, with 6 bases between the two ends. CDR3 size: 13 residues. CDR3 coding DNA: TGTGCCAGCAGTTTATTGGGGGATCAGCCCCAGCATTTT. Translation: CASSLLGDQPQHF.

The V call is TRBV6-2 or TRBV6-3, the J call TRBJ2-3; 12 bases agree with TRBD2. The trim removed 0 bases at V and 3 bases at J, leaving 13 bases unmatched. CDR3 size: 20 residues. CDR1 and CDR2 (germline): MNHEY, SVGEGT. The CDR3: CASSYSLLAGGPSRTDTQYF. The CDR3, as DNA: TGTGCCAGCAGTTACTCGTTGCTAGCGGGAGGGCCGAGCAGAACAGATACGCAGTATTTT.

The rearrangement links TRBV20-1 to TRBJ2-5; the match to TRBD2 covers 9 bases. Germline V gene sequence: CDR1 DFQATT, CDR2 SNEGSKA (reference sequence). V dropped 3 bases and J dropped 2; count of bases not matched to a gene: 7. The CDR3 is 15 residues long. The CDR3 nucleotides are TGCAGTGCTAGTGGGCTAGCGGGAATTCAAGAGACCCAGTACTTC. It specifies CSASGLAGIQETQYF.

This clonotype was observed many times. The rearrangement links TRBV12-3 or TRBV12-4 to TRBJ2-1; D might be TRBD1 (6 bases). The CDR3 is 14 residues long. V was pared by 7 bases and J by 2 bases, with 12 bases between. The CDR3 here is CASTLRGTYNEQFF. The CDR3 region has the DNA TGTGCCAGCACCTTAAGGGGGACCTACAATGAGCAGTTCTTC.

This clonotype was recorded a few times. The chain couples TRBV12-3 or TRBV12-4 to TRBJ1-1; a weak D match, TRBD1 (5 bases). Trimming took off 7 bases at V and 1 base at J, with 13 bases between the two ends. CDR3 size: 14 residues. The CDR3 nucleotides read TGTGCCAGCACTCCGGGACGGGGGAACACTGAAGCTTTCTTT. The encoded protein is CASTPGRGNTEAFF.

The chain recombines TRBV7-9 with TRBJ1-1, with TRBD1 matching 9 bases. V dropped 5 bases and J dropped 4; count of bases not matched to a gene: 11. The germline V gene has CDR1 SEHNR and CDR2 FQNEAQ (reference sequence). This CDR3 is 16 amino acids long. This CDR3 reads CASSIFRTGVGTEAFF. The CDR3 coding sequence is TGTGCCAGCAGCATCTTTAGGACAGGGGTGGGCACTGAAGCTTTCTTT. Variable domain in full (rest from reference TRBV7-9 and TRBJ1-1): DTGVSQNPRHKITKRGQNVTFRCDPISEHNRLYWYRQTLGQGPEFLTYFQNEAQLEKSRLLSDRFSAERPKGSFSTLEIQRTEQGDSAMYLCASSIFRTGVGTEAFFGQGTRLTVV.

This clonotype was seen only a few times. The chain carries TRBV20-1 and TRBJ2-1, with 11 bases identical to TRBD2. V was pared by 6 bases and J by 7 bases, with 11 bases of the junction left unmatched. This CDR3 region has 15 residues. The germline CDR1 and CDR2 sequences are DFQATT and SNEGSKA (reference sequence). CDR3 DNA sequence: TGCAGTGCCCGACGGGTAGCGGGAGGGCAAAATGAGCAGTTCTTC. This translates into CSARRVAGGQNEQFF.

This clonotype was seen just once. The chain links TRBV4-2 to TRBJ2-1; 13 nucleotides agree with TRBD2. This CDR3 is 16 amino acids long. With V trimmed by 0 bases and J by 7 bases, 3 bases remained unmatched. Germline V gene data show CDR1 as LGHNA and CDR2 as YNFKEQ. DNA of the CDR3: TGTGCCAGCAGCCAAGACTGGACTAGCGGGAGTAATGAGCAGTTCTTC. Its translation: CASSQDWTSGSNEQFF.

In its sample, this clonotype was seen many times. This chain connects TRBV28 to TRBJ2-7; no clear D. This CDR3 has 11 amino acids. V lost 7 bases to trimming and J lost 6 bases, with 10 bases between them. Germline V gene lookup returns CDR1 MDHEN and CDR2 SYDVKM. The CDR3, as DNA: TGTGCCAGCACGTCGGGCCCCGAGCAGTACTTC. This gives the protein CASTSGPEQYF.